This T cell receptor beta chain was sequenced for a study of CD8+ T cells in alopecia areata. On the study more broadly: Patients remained on tofacitinib for 6 to 18 months and then went 6 months without it.

J lost 3 bases, V lost 7 bases, and 4 bases had no gene match. Looked up from germline, CDR1 is SGHTA and CDR2 is FQGNSA. There are 15 residues in the CDR3. Treatment given: oral pan-JAK inhibitor, 5-10 mg twice daily. This clone was seen a handful of times. It was cDNA, reverse transcribed from extracted RNA, that served as the sequencing template. Method: immunoSEQ multiplex PCR; TCRdb's copy keeps in-frame clones and lacks some. Here the sample spans some 180,000 clones, 53% being singletons. The clonotype was recovered from a human donor with alopecia areata. This chain links TRBV7-2 with TRBJ2-5; TRBD2 aligns across 14 bases. The sequences come from CD8+ T cells sorted from blood, collected at week 24, from a patient treated with tofacitinib. The CDR3 coding sequence is TGTGCCAGCATCCCGACTAGCGGGGGGGAAGAGACCCAGTACTTC. Translating it yields CASIPTSGGEETQYF.